These T cell receptor beta chains were read from a single sample in a study of T cell responses to AZD1222 COVID-19 vaccine. Only in-frame clones appear in the TCRdb table, and some are missing; sequencing was by immunoSEQ multiplex PCR. The sample yields about 120,000 clones, 93% seen once. The material was peripheral blood, obtained 28 days after the second AZD1222 dose. The receptors originated from an adult who received the AZD1222 COVID-19 vaccine. Both conserved end residues are part of each CDR3. D genes are given only for firm matches. Size is stated for part of the rows, as once, few or many counts, or as a class when the clone is expanded.

size,D,V,J,CDR3,DNA
-,-,TRBV5-1,TRBJ1-2,CASSLAGMRDGYTF,TGCGCCAGCAGCTTGGCTGGGATGCGGGATGGCTACACCTTC
-,TRBD2,TRBV19,TRBJ2-1,CASSGLASYNEQFF,TGTGCCAGTAGCGGACTAGCCTCCTACAATGAGCAGTTCTTC
-,-,TRBV15,TRBJ2-7,CATREGLASYEQYF,TGTGCCACCAGAGAGGGGCTAGCATCCTACGAGCAGTACTTC
-,-,TRBV18,TRBJ2-2,CASSPPGRAGELFF,TGTGCCAGCTCACCACCTGGCAGGGCCGGGGAGCTGTTTTTT
-,-,TRBV6-5,TRBJ2-5,CASSPPGETQYF,TGTGCCAGCAGTCCTCCCGGCGAGACCCAGTACTTC
-,-,TRBV7-9,TRBJ1-1,CASSGAGPENTEAFF,TGTGCCAGCAGCGGGGCGGGGCCTGAGAACACTGAAGCTTTCTTT
-,-,TRBV5-4,TRBJ2-2,CASSLERTSNTGELFF,TGTGCCAGCAGCTTGGAGAGGACGTCAAACACCGGGGAGCTGTTTTTT
-,-,TRBV6-2/TRBV6-3,TRBJ1-1,CASSAVDSLNTEAFF,TGTGCCAGCAGCGCCGTGGACAGCCTGAACACTGAAGCTTTCTTT
-,TRBD1,TRBV7-2,TRBJ1-2,CASSLRQGVSNYGYTF,TGTGCCAGCAGCTTACGACAGGGGGTGTCTAACTATGGCTACACCTTC
once,TRBD2,TRBV7-9,TRBJ2-5,CASSLGLAGGRVGETQYF,TGTGCCAGCAGCTTAGGACTAGCGGGAGGTCGGGTCGGGGAGACCCAGTACTTC
-,-,TRBV30,TRBJ1-2,CAWNPWGGGNYGYTF,TGTGCCTGGAACCCTTGGGGGGGCGGCAACTATGGCTACACCTTC
-,TRBD1,TRBV2,TRBJ1-2,CASRGDRALYGYTF,TGTGCCAGCAGGGGGGACAGGGCCCTCTATGGCTACACCTTC
-,TRBD1,TRBV29-1,TRBJ1-1,CSVEPGTGGTEAFF,TGCAGCGTTGAGCCGGGGACAGGAGGAACTGAAGCTTTCTTT
-,-,TRBV13,TRBJ1-2,CASSQGYGYTF,TGTGCCAGCAGCCAGGGATATGGCTACACCTTC
-,-,TRBV19,TRBJ1-1,CASSLFRNTEAFF,TGTGCCAGTAGTCTGTTCAGGAACACTGAAGCTTTCTTT
-,-,TRBV19,TRBJ1-1,CASSFGSRANTEAFF,TGTGCCAGTAGTTTCGGATCGAGAGCGAACACTGAAGCTTTCTTT
-,-,TRBV5-6,TRBJ2-5,CASSLAETQYF,TGTGCCAGCAGCTTAGCGGAGACCCAGTACTTC
-,TRBD2,TRBV9,TRBJ2-7,CASSVTAGRSYEQYF,TGTGCCAGCAGCGTGACAGCGGGGCGCTCCTACGAGCAGTACTTC
-,TRBD1,TRBV5-6,TRBJ1-2,CASNVQGMSGGYTF,TGTGCCAGCAACGTACAGGGGATGTCGGGGGGCTACACCTTC
-,-,TRBV3-1/TRBV3-2,TRBJ1-1,CASSQAGAHNTEAFF,TGTGCCAGCAGCCAAGCAGGGGCGCATAACACTGAAGCTTTCTTT
-,-,TRBV14,TRBJ1-1,CASSQVGKNTEAFF,TGTGCCAGCAGCCAAGTCGGGAAGAACACTGAAGCTTTCTTT
once,-,TRBV29-1,TRBJ2-7,CSVTNRSISYEQYF,TGCAGCGTTACTAACAGATCGATCTCCTACGAGCAGTACTTC
-,-,TRBV2,TRBJ2-7,CASSLQGSEQYF,TGTGCCAGCAGTTTGCAGGGTTCCGAGCAGTACTTC
-,-,TRBV5-1,TRBJ2-3,CASSFLGGGTDTQYF,TGCGCCAGCAGCTTTCTGGGGGGCGGCACAGATACGCAGTATTTT